The 21 T cell receptor beta chains below all came from one sample that was sequenced in a study of blood T cell repertoires in COVID-19. The protocol was immunoSEQ multiplex PCR, while the TCRdb copy is restricted to in-frame clones and leaves out a portion. The data contain 250,000 to 350,000 clones, approximately 90% of them seen just once; the ten biggest clones take up 2.2%. The material sequenced was peripheral blood. The receptors were sampled from a woman under 40 with COVID-19, enrolled during active disease.

This sequence joins TRBV7-9 and TRBJ2-7; 10 bases are a match to TRBD1. Germline assignment: CDR1 SEHNR and CDR2 FQNEAQ (reference sequence). Trimming at V came to 6 bases and at J to 7 bases, leaving 9 bases not matched to a gene. The CDR3 is made up of 14 amino acids. The DNA of the CDR3 is TGTGCCAGCAGTGGACAGGGGGATTTTGGAGAGCAGTACTTC. As protein: CASSGQGDFGEQYF.

This sequence joins TRBV19 and TRBJ1-5; D is undetermined. The ends were cut back, 5 bases at V and 5 bases at J, with 13 bases in the middle. In germline, CDR1 is LNHDA, CDR2 SQIVND (reference sequence). This CDR3 is 14 amino acids long. The CDR3 bases are TGTGCCAGTAGTGCGGAACTTGACTATCAGCCCCAGCATTTT. This translates into CASSAELDYQPQHF.

The CDR3, as DNA: TGTGCCATCAGTAGCGGGAGCGGAACAGATACGCAGTATTTT. This translates into CAISSGSGTDTQYF. J is TRBJ2-3 and V is TRBV10-3, with 8 bases that match TRBD2. In germline, CDR1 is ENHRY, CDR2 SYGVKD. With V trimmed by 5 bases and J by 3 bases, 4 bases remained unmatched. The CDR3 is made up of 14 amino acids.

The chain employs TRBV2 and TRBJ2-1, with 7 bases lining up with TRBD2. In germline, CDR1 is SNHLY, CDR2 FYNNEI. The CDR3 totals 13 residues. J gave up 10 bases and V 8 bases, and 11 bases lay outside the gene matches. The CDR3 here is CASGGGGLREQFF. The CDR3 region has the DNA TGTGCCAGCGGCGGGGGAGGGTTAAGGGAGCAGTTCTTC. Full variable domain (outside the CDR3, taken from reference TRBV2 and TRBJ2-1): EPEVTQTPSHQVTQMGQEVILRCVPISNHLYFYWYRQILGQKVEFLVSFYNNEISEKSEIFDDQFSVERPDGSNFTLKIRSTKLEDSAMYFCASGGGGLREQFFGPGTRLTVL.

The chain carries TRBV10-2 and TRBJ2-1, with 12 bases matching TRBD2. V gave up 6 bases and J gave up 6 bases; unmatched junction bases: 6. Germline-derived CDR1 and CDR2 are WSHSY and SAAADI. The CDR3 covers 15 residues. The CDR3 is CASRAGLAGSNEQFF. The CDR3 region has the DNA TGCGCCAGCAGAGCCGGACTAGCGGGGTCCAATGAGCAGTTCTTC.

CDR3 sequence: CASSLGPYNEQFF. In DNA form, the CDR3 reads TGTGCCAGCAGCCTTGGGCCTTACAATGAGCAGTTCTTC. The chain couples TRBV6-5 to TRBJ2-1, with D uncertain. The CDR3 extends over 13 amino acids. V was pared by 6 bases and J by 4 bases, with 10 bases between. CDR1 and CDR2 (germline): MNHEY, SVGAGI.

The CDR3 bases are TGTGCCAGCAGTTCCGGGACAGCTCACTACGAGCAGTACTTC. It yields the protein CASSSGTAHYEQYF. The chain employs TRBV6-5 and TRBJ2-7; 7 nucleotides line up with TRBD1. Germline V gene sequence: CDR1 MNHEY, CDR2 SVGAGI. This CDR3 has 14 residues. With V trimmed by 4 bases and J by 3 bases, 6 bases remained unmatched.

The rearrangement uses TRBV27 and TRBJ2-1; 12 bases align to TRBD2. The CDR3 spans 16 residues. Trimming at V came to 4 bases and at J to 7 bases, leaving 8 bases not matched to a gene. Germline V gene lookup returns CDR1 MNHEY and CDR2 SMNVEV (reference sequence). In DNA, the CDR3 is TGTGCCAGCAGTTCGCCTCTAGCGGGAGGGAGGAATGAGCAGTTCTTC. Translation gives CASSSPLAGGRNEQFF.

This chain links TRBV5-5 with TRBJ1-6; D is unclear. Germline CDR1 SGHKS, CDR2 YYEKEE (reference sequence). There are 14 residues in the CDR3. V gave up 1 base and J gave up 6 bases, with 8 bases separating them. The CDR3 sequence: CASSLFAGNSPLHF. CDR3 sequence (DNA): TGTGCCAGCAGCTTGTTTGCGGGTAATTCACCCCTCCACTTT.

The J gene is TRBJ1-2, the V gene TRBV19, with D tentatively TRBD1 (5 bases). Trimming stripped 6 bases from V and 8 bases from J, with 22 bases between. Germline V gene data show CDR1 as LNHDA and CDR2 as SQIVND (reference sequence). This CDR3 has 15 amino acids. As DNA, the CDR3 is TGTGCCAGTAGAAACCCATTCGGAGGGGCTTGGGGCTACACCTTC. Translating it yields CASRNPFGGAWGYTF.

This clone was recorded only once. The CDR3 sequence: CATSRHASGSEKLFF. CDR3 DNA: TGTGCCACCAGCAGACATGCCTCCGGGAGTGAAAAACTGTTTTTT. The chain is built from TRBV15 and TRBJ1-4; D unclear. V lost 2 bases and J lost 7, with 14 bases in between. This CDR3 comprises 15 residues. Germline loops: CDR1 LNHNV, CDR2 YYDKDF (reference sequence).

This clone has a single count. This chain uses TRBV18 with TRBJ2-3; 9 positions match TRBD2. The V segment lost 1 base and the J segment 5 bases; nucleotides outside the gene matches: 1. The CDR3 extends over 14 amino acids. Germline-derived CDR1 and CDR2 are KGHSH and LQKENI. The CDR3 nucleotides are TGTGCCAGCTCACCACTAGCGGGAGTAGATACGCAGTATTTT. As protein: CASSPLAGVDTQYF.

CDR3 in amino acids: CASSVVSSAPGNTIYF. CDR3 DNA sequence: TGTGCCAGCAGCGTAGTGAGCTCCGCTCCTGGAAACACCATATATTTT. The V and J genes are TRBV9 and TRBJ1-3; D unclear. CDR1 and CDR2 (germline): SGDLS, YYNGEE. V was clipped by 0 bases and J by 2 bases, with 12 bases between them. The CDR3 has 16 amino acids.

The gene calls are TRBV2 and TRBJ1-1, with TRBD1 as a possible D gene (6 bases). Germline V gene sequence: CDR1 SNHLY, CDR2 FYNNEI. The CDR3 is 14 amino acids. Deletions cut 10 bases from V and 2 bases from J, with 17 bases between. CDR3 sequence (DNA): TGTGCCATACAGGGAATCAGGACTAACACTGAAGCTTTCTTT. This sequence encodes CAIQGIRTNTEAFF.

This sequence joins TRBV11-2 and TRBJ1-6, with D tentatively TRBD1 (5 bases). Trimming removed 1 base at V and 7 bases at J, with 17 bases between. CDR1 SGHAT and CDR2 FQNNGV come from the germline V gene. This CDR3 region has 17 residues. The CDR3 loop is CASSLVGGMGKNSPLHF. The CDR3 DNA is TGTGCCAGCAGCTTAGTTGGGGGGATGGGGAAGAATTCACCCCTCCACTTT.

The chain combines TRBV5-1 with TRBJ2-5, with 11 bases fitting TRBD1. CDR1 is SGHRS, CDR2 YFSETQ, per germline. J lost 6 bases, V lost 3 bases, and 7 bases had no gene match. CDR3 size: 15 residues. CDR3: CASSSGTGGGKTQYF. CDR3 bases: TGCGCCAGCAGCTCCGGGACAGGGGGTGGTAAGACCCAGTACTTC.

In this sample, this clone turned up a few times. The CDR3 reads CASSSLGWTEAFF. CDR3 in DNA: TGTGCCAGCAGTTCCCTCGGGTGGACTGAAGCTTTCTTT. The rearrangement links TRBV6-5 to TRBJ1-1, with unresolved D. V lost 4 bases, J lost 5 bases, and 11 bases lay in between. The CDR3 is 13 amino acids. In germline, CDR1 is MNHEY, CDR2 SVGAGI.

This clone came up once. The chain combines TRBV7-9 with TRBJ2-1; 9 bases are a match to TRBD1. V shed 0 bases, J shed 9 bases, and the junction held 6 bases outside the gene matches. The CDR3 spans 15 residues. Germline V gene data show CDR1 as SEHNR and CDR2 as FQNEAQ (reference sequence). CDR3 residues: CASSLALGTGSEQFF. The CDR3 DNA reads as TGTGCCAGCAGCTTAGCGCTCGGGACAGGGAGTGAGCAGTTCTTC.

The CDR3 loop reads CAWRGGVTDTQYF. As DNA, the CDR3 is TGTGCCTGGAGAGGAGGGGTTACAGATACGCAGTATTTT. The chain is built from TRBV30 and TRBJ2-3; tentatively, D is TRBD2 (6 bases). Germline V CDR1 and CDR2: GTSNPN, SVGIG (reference sequence). The V end lost 3 bases, the J end lost 3 bases, and 10 bases lay between the germline ends. The CDR3 runs 13 residues.

The rearrangement joins TRBV6-5 to TRBJ1-2, with 11 bases fitting TRBD1. There are 14 residues in the CDR3. Germline trimming cut 6 bases from V and 4 bases from J; bases unmatched to any gene: 4. The germline V gene has CDR1 MNHEY and CDR2 SVGAGI. CDR3 coding DNA: TGTGCCAGCAGGCGGACAGGGGGCGTCTATGGCTACACCTTC. The encoded protein is CASRRTGGVYGYTF.

The chain combines TRBV2 with TRBJ1-3; TRBD1 matches at 10 bases. The V and J ends lost 2 bases and 4 bases, in that order; junction bases with no gene match: 11. This CDR3 region has 18 residues. Germline assignment: CDR1 SNHLY and CDR2 FYNNEI. This CDR3 reads CASSEWTRTGGTGNTIYF. The CDR3 nucleotides are TGTGCCAGCAGTGAATGGACGAGGACAGGGGGAACGGGAAACACCATATATTTT.